The 22 T cell receptor beta chains reported below all come from one sample, sequenced in a study of T cell responses to AZD1222 COVID-19 vaccine. Clones were read by immunoSEQ multiplex PCR, and TCRdb kept only the in-frame ones, dropping some. The sample records some 100,000 clones, about 94% being singletons. Material: peripheral blood, obtained 28 days after the second AZD1222 dose. The source is an adult who received the AZD1222 COVID-19 vaccine.

This chain connects TRBV11-2 to TRBJ1-1; 7 positions agree with TRBD1. The CDR3 consists of 16 residues. In germline, CDR1 is SGHAT, CDR2 FQNNGV. V lost 2 bases and J lost 2; bases outside the gene matches: 8. The CDR3 is CASSLPPGQLNTEAFF. The CDR3 DNA reads as TGTGCCAGCAGCTTACCCCCGGGACAGCTAAACACTGAAGCTTTCTTT. The whole variable domain, remainder taken from reference TRBV11-2 and TRBJ1-1, is EAGVAQSPRYKIIEKRQSVAFWCNPISGHATLYWYQQILGQGPKLLIQFQNNGVVDDSQLPKDRFSAERLKGVDSTLKIQPAKLEDSAVYLCASSLPPGQLNTEAFFGQGTRLTVV.

The rearrangement joins TRBV28 to TRBJ2-1, with 8 nucleotides matching TRBD1. The V and J ends lost 6 bases and 4 bases, in that order; junction bases with no gene match: 5. The CDR3 is made up of 14 amino acids. The germline gives CDR1 MDHEN, CDR2 SYDVKM. This chain's CDR3 is CASSSQGGYNEQFF. The CDR3 nucleotides read TGTGCCAGCAGCTCACAGGGGGGTTACAATGAGCAGTTCTTC.

The rearrangement uses TRBV19 and TRBJ2-7; 13 bases map to TRBD2. This CDR3 spans 19 amino acids. V trimming: 5 bases; J trimming: 7 bases; junction bases outside the gene matches: 20. CDR1 and CDR2 from the germline V gene are LNHDA and SQIVND (reference sequence). CDR3 loop: CASSQQSGTSGARMEEQYF. DNA for the CDR3: TGTGCCAGTAGTCAGCAATCCGGGACTAGCGGGGCGAGGATGGAGGAGCAGTACTTC.

The chain couples TRBV12-3 or TRBV12-4 to TRBJ1-1; D remains unclear. The germline V and J ends were trimmed by 3 bases and 5 bases, with 10 bases remaining between them. The CDR3 is made up of 13 amino acids. DNA of the CDR3: TGTGCCAGCAGTTTCCCTCCCGGTACTGAAGCTTTCTTT. Translating it yields CASSFPPGTEAFF.

The chain links TRBV11-3 to TRBJ1-4; 8 nucleotides align to TRBD1. V lost 6 bases to trimming and J lost 4 bases; unmatched junction nucleotides: 4. CDR1 SGHNT and CDR2 YENEEA come from the germline V gene. The CDR3 spans 14 residues. The CDR3 sequence: CASRLDRVNEKLFF. CDR3 in DNA: TGTGCCAGCAGATTGGACAGGGTTAATGAAAAACTGTTTTTT.

The rearrangement uses TRBV7-2 and TRBJ2-2; the D gene is possibly TRBD2 (7 bases). The germline V and J ends were trimmed by 4 bases and 4 bases, with 16 bases remaining between them. CDR1 and CDR2 (germline): SGHTA, FQGNSA. The length of the CDR3 is 16 residues. This CDR3 reads CASSYSEGGLTGELFF. CDR3 DNA sequence: TGTGCCAGCAGCTACTCCGAGGGGGGGCTCACCGGGGAGCTGTTTTTT.

This chain connects TRBV14 to TRBJ1-2; no firm D call. Trimming cost V 2 bases and J 1 base, with 8 bases left between them. Germline assignment: CDR1 SGHDN and CDR2 FVKESK. CDR3 length: 14 amino acids. CDR3 region: CASSQYRSNYGYTF. CDR3 sequence (DNA): TGTGCCAGCAGCCAATATAGGAGTAACTATGGCTACACCTTC. Supplemented by reference TRBV14 and TRBJ1-2, the full variable domain reads EAGVTQFPSHSVIEKGQTVTLRCDPISGHDNLYWYRRVMGKEIKFLLHFVKESKQDESGMPNNRFLAERTGGTYSTLKVQPAELEDSGVYFCASSQYRSNYGYTFGSGTRLTVV.

The V call is TRBV2, the J call TRBJ1-2; no firm D call. V lost 7 bases to trimming and J lost 1 base, with 13 bases between them. The CDR3 sequence is 14 residues long. Germline V gene lookup returns CDR1 SNHLY and CDR2 FYNNEI. Written as DNA, the CDR3 is TGTGCCAGCAATCCCGCAGGTCTTAACTATGGCTACACCTTC. Its protein is CASNPAGLNYGYTF.

The CDR3 DNA reads TGTGCCAGCAGTGAACGGTTTGGAATAGCGGGGGGTAGACGCTACAATGAGCAGTTCTTC. This sequence encodes CASSERFGIAGGRRYNEQFF. The V call is TRBV2, the J call TRBJ2-1; 10 nucleotides align to TRBD2. This CDR3 comprises 20 residues. V shed 2 bases, J shed 3 bases, and the junction held 16 bases outside the gene matches. Germline CDR1 is SNHLY and CDR2 is FYNNEI.

V is TRBV2 and J is TRBJ2-5; D is possibly TRBD1 (7 bases). This CDR3 spans 13 amino acids. The V gene's germline CDR1 is SNHLY and CDR2 FYNNEI. V was clipped by 6 bases and J by 2 bases, with 10 bases between them. This CDR3 is CASREGAQETQYF. CDR3 coding DNA: TGTGCCAGCAGGGAGGGGGCTCAAGAGACCCAGTACTTC.

The rearrangement joins TRBV6-5 to TRBJ1-5; no clear D. Germline loops: CDR1 MNHEY, CDR2 SVGAGI. Trimming shortened V by 0 bases and J by 4 bases, and 10 bases separated the two germline ends. The CDR3 runs to 15 residues. The CDR3 DNA is TGTGCCAGCAGTTACTCCCGGGGATCGAATCAGCCCCAGCATTTT. This gives the protein CASSYSRGSNQPQHF.

The chain couples TRBV7-3 to TRBJ1-1; no clear D gene. Germline V gives CDR1 SGHTA, CDR2 FQGTGA. The CDR3 consists of 14 residues. Trimming stripped 5 bases from V and 4 bases from J, with 14 bases between. The CDR3, as DNA: TGTGCCAGCAGCCGGTCGCCGCTGGGCACTGAAGCTTTCTTT. Translating gives CASSRSPLGTEAFF.

V gene TRBV5-8 combines with J gene TRBJ2-1, with a tentative D call TRBD2 (5 bases). Trimming took off 6 bases at V and 12 bases at J, with 19 bases between the two ends. The length of the CDR3 is 13 residues. The germline CDR1 and CDR2 sequences are SGHTS and YDEGEE. The CDR3 nucleotides are TGTGCCAGCACCGCGGTAGAGGGCACGGTGCAGTTCTTC. Amino acid sequence: CASTAVEGTVQFF.

This CDR3 is CASSSTRLGTGELFF. The CDR3 DNA is TGTGCCAGCAGCTCCACGCGATTGGGAACCGGGGAGCTGTTTTTT. This chain connects TRBV5-4 to TRBJ2-2; D not certain. Germline V gives CDR1 SGHNT, CDR2 YYREEE (reference sequence). The CDR3 covers 15 residues. Trimming pared 3 bases from V and 5 bases from J, leaving 14 bases between.

Only a few counts were recorded for this clone. The CDR3 sequence is CASNPRRASYGYTF. CDR3 in DNA: TGTGCCAGTAACCCTCGGAGGGCCAGCTATGGCTACACCTTC. V and J are TRBV7-2 and TRBJ1-2; D gene uncertain. This CDR3 is built from 14 residues. Between the trimmed V and J ends, which lost 9 bases and 4 bases, there was a span of 18 bases. Germline V gene lookup returns CDR1 SGHTA and CDR2 FQGNSA.

This clone was counted once. The chain uses TRBV9 and TRBJ2-6; 8 bases fit TRBD1. The CDR3 loop spans 18 amino acids. Germline-derived CDR1 and CDR2 are SGDLS and YYNGEE. The ends lost 3 bases at V and 0 bases at J; junction bases unmatched: 8. This chain's CDR3 is CASSAYRGTSSGANVLTF. CDR3 DNA sequence: TGTGCCAGCAGCGCCTACAGGGGGACGTCCTCTGGGGCCAACGTCCTGACTTTC.

This chain connects TRBV2 to TRBJ2-2, with a tentative D call TRBD2 (5 bases). Deletions cut 3 bases from V and 4 bases from J, with 12 bases between. Germline CDR1 is SNHLY and CDR2 is FYNNEI. The CDR3 is 15 amino acids. CDR3 loop: CASSDGRGVTGELFF. The DNA of the CDR3 is TGTGCCAGCAGTGATGGGAGAGGAGTCACCGGGGAGCTGTTTTTT.

The CDR3 DNA reads as TGCGCCAGCAGCTTGGTCGACAGGGACTATGGCTACACCTTC. As protein: CASSLVDRDYGYTF. V and J are TRBV5-1 and TRBJ1-2, with TRBD1 matching over 7 bases. This CDR3 spans 14 amino acids. Germline trimming cut 0 bases from V and 3 bases from J; bases unmatched to any gene: 2. CDR1 and CDR2 (germline): SGHRS, YFSETQ.

The V gene is TRBV9, the J gene TRBJ2-2; 13 bases agree with TRBD2. The germline CDR1 and CDR2 sequences are SGDLS and YYNGEE. The ends lost 4 bases at V and 0 bases at J; junction bases unmatched: 3. The CDR3 is 17 amino acids. The CDR3 DNA sequence: TGTGCCAGCAGCCGACTAGCGGGGGGTACGAACACCGGGGAGCTGTTTTTT. Protein: CASSRLAGGTNTGELFF.

The chain couples TRBV2 to TRBJ2-7, with 9 bases that match TRBD1. This CDR3 is built from 14 residues. The ends lost 5 bases at V and 2 bases at J; junction bases unmatched: 4. The germline V gene encodes CDR1 SNHLY and CDR2 FYNNEI. The CDR3 coding sequence is TGTGCCAGCAGTATACAGGGGGCACCCTACGAGCAGTACTTC. It specifies CASSIQGAPYEQYF.

The genes are TRBV4-2 and TRBJ2-3, with 12 bases that match TRBD1. Germline CDR1 reads LGHNA; CDR2 reads YNFKEQ. V was clipped by 2 bases and J by 6 bases; unmatched bases: 21. The CDR3 has 21 amino acids. The CDR3 sequence: CASSQLPGTGGAVGLGDTQYF. The CDR3, as DNA: TGTGCCAGCAGCCAACTTCCCGGGACAGGGGGCGCAGTTGGGCTGGGGGATACGCAGTATTTT.

The genes are TRBV10-3 and TRBJ1-6; TRBD1 is a possible D gene (5 bases). The CDR3 has 15 amino acids. V lost 2 bases, J lost 7 bases, and 12 bases lay in between. Per germline, CDR1 ENHRY and CDR2 SYGVKD. The CDR3 coding sequence is TGTGCCATCAGTGAGGGGGACGGCCTAAATTCACCCCTCCACTTT. Translating gives CAISEGDGLNSPLHF.